Sequencing of this TCR beta chain was carried out in a study of cytomegalovirus exposure and HLA in healthy donors. Study-wide results and limits: Later work showed greater clonal expansion in HLA-associated TCR beta chains than in equally common others.

As concerns this clone: The antigen is unknown.

Germline loops: CDR1 SGHNT, CDR2 YYREEE (reference sequence). J was trimmed by 7 bases and V by 4 bases; bases with no gene match: 6. This CDR3 comprises 14 residues. PCR used 60 Vbeta primers and 13 Jbeta primers. This table comes from immunoSEQ multiplex PCR, and its TCRdb copy is limited to in-frame clones, with some not included. The sample shows 150,000 to 200,000 clones, roughly 77% of them seen only once. Sequencing input: PBMCs. This sequence joins TRBV5-4 and TRBJ1-4; 8 nucleotides agree with TRBD1. The receptor comes from a middle-aged woman in good health and CMV-seropositive. The CDR3 DNA is TGTGCCAGCAGCCCGCAGGGGGCTGGTGAAAAACTGTTTTTT. Its translation: CASSPQGAGEKLFF. The whole variable domain, remainder taken from reference TRBV5-4 and TRBJ1-4, is ETGVTQSPTHLIKTRGQQVTLRCSSQSGHNTVSWYQQALGQGPQFIFQYYREEENGRGNFPPRFSGLQFPNYSSELNVNALELDDSALYLCASSPQGAGEKLFFGSGTQLSVL.